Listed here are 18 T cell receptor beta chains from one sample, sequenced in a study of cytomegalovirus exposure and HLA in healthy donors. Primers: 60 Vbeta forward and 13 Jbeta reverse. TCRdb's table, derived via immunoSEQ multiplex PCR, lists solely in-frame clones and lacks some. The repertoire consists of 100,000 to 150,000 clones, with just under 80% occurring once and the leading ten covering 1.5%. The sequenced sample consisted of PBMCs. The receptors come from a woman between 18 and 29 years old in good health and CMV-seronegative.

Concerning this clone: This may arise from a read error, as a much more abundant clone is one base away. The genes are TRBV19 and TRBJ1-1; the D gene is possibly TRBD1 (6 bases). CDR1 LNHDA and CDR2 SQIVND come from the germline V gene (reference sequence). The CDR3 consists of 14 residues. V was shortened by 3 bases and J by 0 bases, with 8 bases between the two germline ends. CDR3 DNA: TGTGCCAGTAGTATCGGACAGATGAACACTGAAGCTTTCTTT. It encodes CASSIGQMNTEAFF.

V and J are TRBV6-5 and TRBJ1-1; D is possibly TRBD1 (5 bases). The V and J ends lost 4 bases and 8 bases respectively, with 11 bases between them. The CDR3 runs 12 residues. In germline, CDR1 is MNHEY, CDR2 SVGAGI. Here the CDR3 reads CASSSAGTEAFF. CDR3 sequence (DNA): TGTGCCAGCAGTTCAGCGGGGACGGAAGCTTTCTTT.

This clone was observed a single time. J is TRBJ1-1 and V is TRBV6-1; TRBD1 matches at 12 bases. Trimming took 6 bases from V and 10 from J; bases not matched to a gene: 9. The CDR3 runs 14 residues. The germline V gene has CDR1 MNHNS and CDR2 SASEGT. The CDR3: CASSGTGGAVRAFF. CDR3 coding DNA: TGTGCCAGCAGCGGGACAGGGGGCGCGGTGAGAGCTTTCTTT.

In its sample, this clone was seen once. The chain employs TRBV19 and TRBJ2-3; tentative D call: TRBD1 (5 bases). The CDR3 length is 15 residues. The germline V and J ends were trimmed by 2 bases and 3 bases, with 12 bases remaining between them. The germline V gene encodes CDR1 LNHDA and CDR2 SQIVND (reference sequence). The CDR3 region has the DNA TGTGCCAGTAGTATACTAGGGGTCAGGACAGATACGCAGTATTTT. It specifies CASSILGVRTDTQYF.

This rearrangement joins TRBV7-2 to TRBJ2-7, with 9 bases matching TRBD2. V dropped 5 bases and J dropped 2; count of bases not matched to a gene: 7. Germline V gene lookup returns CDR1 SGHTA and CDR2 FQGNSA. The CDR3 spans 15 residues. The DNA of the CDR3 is TGTGCCAGCAGCCCACGGGCGGGAGGGCCCTACGAGCAGTACTTC. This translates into CASSPRAGGPYEQYF.

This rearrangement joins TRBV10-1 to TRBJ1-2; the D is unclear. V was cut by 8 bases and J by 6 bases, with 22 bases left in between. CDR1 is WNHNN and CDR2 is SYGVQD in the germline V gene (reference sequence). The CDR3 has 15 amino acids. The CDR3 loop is CASLFVQLMIHGYTF. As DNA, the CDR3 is TGCGCCAGCCTCTTTGTACAATTAATGATTCATGGCTACACCTTC.

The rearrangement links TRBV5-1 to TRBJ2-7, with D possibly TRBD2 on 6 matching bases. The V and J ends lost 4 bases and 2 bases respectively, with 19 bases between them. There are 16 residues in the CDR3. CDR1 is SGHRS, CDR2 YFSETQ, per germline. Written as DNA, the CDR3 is TGCGCCAGCAGCCTGGCGTCGGACGGGAGAGCCTACGAGCAGTACTTC. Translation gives CASSLASDGRAYEQYF.

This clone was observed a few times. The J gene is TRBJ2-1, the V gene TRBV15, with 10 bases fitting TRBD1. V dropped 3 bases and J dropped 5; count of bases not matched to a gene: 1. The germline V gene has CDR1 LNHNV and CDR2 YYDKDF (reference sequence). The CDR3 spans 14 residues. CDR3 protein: CATSRGQGNNEQFF. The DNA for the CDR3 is TGTGCCACCAGCAGGGGACAGGGGAACAATGAGCAGTTCTTC.

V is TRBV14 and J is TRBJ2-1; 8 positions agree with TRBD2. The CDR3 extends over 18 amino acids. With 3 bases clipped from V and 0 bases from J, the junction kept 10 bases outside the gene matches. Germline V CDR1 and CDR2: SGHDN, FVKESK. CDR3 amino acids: CASSHLLAGLPSYNEQFF. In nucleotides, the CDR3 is TGTGCCAGCAGCCACCTCTTAGCGGGACTCCCCTCCTACAATGAGCAGTTCTTC.

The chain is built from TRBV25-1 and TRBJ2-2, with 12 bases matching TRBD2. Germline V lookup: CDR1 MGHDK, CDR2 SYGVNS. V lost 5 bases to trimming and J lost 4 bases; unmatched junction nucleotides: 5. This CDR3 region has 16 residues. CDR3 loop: CASSLAGGPSTGELFF. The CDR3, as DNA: TGTGCCAGCAGTCTAGCGGGAGGGCCGAGCACCGGGGAGCTGTTTTTT.

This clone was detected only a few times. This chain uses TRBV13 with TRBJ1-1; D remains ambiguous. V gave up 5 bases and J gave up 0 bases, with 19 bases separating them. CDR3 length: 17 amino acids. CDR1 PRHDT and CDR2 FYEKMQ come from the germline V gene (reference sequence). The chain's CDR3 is CASSPFGNGGMNTEAFF. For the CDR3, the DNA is TGTGCCAGCAGCCCCTTCGGTAACGGTGGTATGAACACTGAAGCTTTCTTT.

The CDR3 loop is CAWNRGLAASYEQYF. In DNA form, the CDR3 reads TGTGCCTGGAATCGGGGGCTAGCGGCCTCCTACGAGCAGTACTTC. This chain uses TRBV30 with TRBJ2-7; D possibly corresponds to TRBD2 (7 bases). This CDR3 has 15 residues. Germline lookup yields CDR1 GTSNPN and CDR2 SVGIG (reference sequence). With 4 bases removed from V and 0 bases from J, the gap between germline ends came to 16 bases.

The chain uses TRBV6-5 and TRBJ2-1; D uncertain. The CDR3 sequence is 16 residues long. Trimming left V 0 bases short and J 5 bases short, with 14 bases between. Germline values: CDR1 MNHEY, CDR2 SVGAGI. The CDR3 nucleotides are TGTGCCAGCAGTTACTCGGGCTCCGGCCGACACAATGAGCAGTTCTTC. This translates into CASSYSGSGRHNEQFF.

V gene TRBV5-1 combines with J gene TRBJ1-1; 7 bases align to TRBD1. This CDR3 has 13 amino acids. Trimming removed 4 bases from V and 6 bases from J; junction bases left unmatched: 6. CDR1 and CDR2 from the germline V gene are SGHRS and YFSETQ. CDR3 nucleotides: TGCGCCAGCAGCCCCGGGACAGTGGCTGAAGCTTTCTTT. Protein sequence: CASSPGTVAEAFF.

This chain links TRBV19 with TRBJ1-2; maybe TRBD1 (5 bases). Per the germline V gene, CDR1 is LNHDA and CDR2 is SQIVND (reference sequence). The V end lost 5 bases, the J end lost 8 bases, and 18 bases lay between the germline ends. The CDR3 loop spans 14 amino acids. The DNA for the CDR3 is TGTGCCAGTAGTCTTAGGACGGACAATGGCGGCTACACCTTC. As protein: CASSLRTDNGGYTF.

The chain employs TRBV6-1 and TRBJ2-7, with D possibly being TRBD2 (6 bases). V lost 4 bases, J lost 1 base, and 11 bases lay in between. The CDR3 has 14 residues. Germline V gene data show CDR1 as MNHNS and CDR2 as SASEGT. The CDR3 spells CASSGHGTSYEQYF. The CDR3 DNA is TGTGCCAGCAGTGGCCATGGGACTTCCTACGAGCAGTACTTC.

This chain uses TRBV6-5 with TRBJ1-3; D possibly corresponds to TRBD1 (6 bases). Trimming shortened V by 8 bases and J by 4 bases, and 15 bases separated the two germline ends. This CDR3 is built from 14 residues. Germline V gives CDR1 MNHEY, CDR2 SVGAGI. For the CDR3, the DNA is TGTGCCAGCGGCGGCAGGGGCTCAGGAAACACCATATATTTT. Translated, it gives CASGGRGSGNTIYF.

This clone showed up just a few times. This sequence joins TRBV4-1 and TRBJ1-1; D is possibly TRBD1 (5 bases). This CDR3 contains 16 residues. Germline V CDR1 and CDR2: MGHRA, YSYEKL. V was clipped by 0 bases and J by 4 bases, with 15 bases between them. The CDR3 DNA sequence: TGCGCCAGCAGCCAAGACTACAGTGGGGGGATCACTGAAGCTTTCTTT. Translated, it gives CASSQDYSGGITEAFF.